The 29 T cell receptor beta chains listed next were all sequenced from one sample in a study of cytomegalovirus exposure and HLA in healthy donors. The protocol was immunoSEQ multiplex PCR, while the TCRdb copy is restricted to in-frame clones and leaves out a portion. The table records 160,000 or so clones, roughly 80% of them present only once. Material: PBMCs. These receptor sequences come from a man aged 30 to 45 in good health and CMV-seropositive.

The chain couples TRBV5-4 to TRBJ1-6; D not resolved. Between the trimmed V and J ends, which lost 0 bases and 7 bases, there was a span of 11 bases. The CDR3 is made up of 15 amino acids. CDR1 and CDR2 (germline): SGHNT, YYREEE (reference sequence). The CDR3 bases are TGTGCCAGCAGCTTGGCAAGAGTCCACAATTCACCCCTCCACTTT. As protein: CASSLARVHNSPLHF. Full variable domain (remainder filled in from reference TRBV5-4 and TRBJ1-6): ETGVTQSPTHLIKTRGQQVTLRCSSQSGHNTVSWYQQALGQGPQFIFQYYREEENGRGNFPPRFSGLQFPNYSSELNVNALELDDSALYLCASSLARVHNSPLHFGNGTRLTVT.

The chain carries TRBV11-3 and TRBJ2-2; 10 positions match TRBD1. The CDR3 is 15 residues long. CDR1 is SGHNT and CDR2 is YENEEA in the germline V gene. V shed 5 bases and J 7 bases; nucleotides not matched to a gene: 7. This CDR3 reads CASSPGTGAGGELFF. DNA of the CDR3: TGTGCCAGCAGCCCGGGGACAGGGGCGGGCGGGGAGCTGTTTTTT.

The chain has TRBV9 and TRBJ1-1; 7 nucleotides agree with TRBD1. Germline V gene data show CDR1 as SGDLS and CDR2 as YYNGEE. V shed 4 bases and J 1 base; nucleotides not matched to a gene: 4. The CDR3 length is 14 residues. This chain's CDR3 is CASSPWDRNTEAFF. The DNA of the CDR3 is TGTGCCAGCAGCCCGTGGGACAGGAACACTGAAGCTTTCTTT.

The chain links TRBV7-2 to TRBJ2-3; tentatively, D is TRBD1 (5 bases). Germline values: CDR1 SGHTA, CDR2 FQGNSA. The CDR3 runs 13 residues. V lost 4 bases to trimming and J lost 3 bases, with 8 bases between them. The CDR3 nucleotides are TGTGCCAGCAGCTCTAGACAGACAGATACGCAGTATTTT. Translating gives CASSSRQTDTQYF.

The chain uses TRBV27 and TRBJ2-3; a weak D match, TRBD1 (7 bases). The CDR3 length is 17 residues. V lost 3 bases and J lost 2, with 18 bases in between. Germline CDR1 and CDR2: MNHEY and SMNVEV (reference sequence). In DNA form, the CDR3 reads TGTGCCAGCAGTTTTGATTGGCAGGGGGGTTTCACAGATACGCAGTATTTT. Amino acid sequence: CASSFDWQGGFTDTQYF.

The CDR3 spells CASNGQGATYEQYF. The CDR3, as DNA: TGTGCCAGCAACGGACAGGGGGCTACCTACGAGCAGTACTTC. V gene TRBV2 combines with J gene TRBJ2-7; 11 bases map to TRBD1. The CDR3 totals 14 residues. CDR1 SNHLY and CDR2 FYNNEI come from the germline V gene. J gave up 2 bases and V 7 bases, and 4 bases lay outside the gene matches.

CDR3 nucleotides: TGTGCCAGCAACCGGGACAGCAACGATGGCTACACCTTC. Protein: CASNRDSNDGYTF. The chain recombines TRBV7-9 with TRBJ1-2; 7 bases are a match to TRBD1. The V gene end was trimmed by 7 bases and the J gene end by 6 bases; junction bases not matched to a gene: 8. Germline CDR1 is SEHNR and CDR2 is FQNEAQ (reference sequence). The CDR3 extends over 13 amino acids.

V gene TRBV28 combines with J gene TRBJ2-7, with 7 bases matching TRBD1. The CDR3 has 15 amino acids. Germline assignment: CDR1 MDHEN and CDR2 SYDVKM. Trimming at V came to 6 bases and at J to 4 bases, leaving 12 bases not matched to a gene. In DNA, the CDR3 is TGTGCCAGCAGGACCCCCGGGACAGAAGGATACGAGCAGTACTTC. Amino acids: CASRTPGTEGYEQYF. The variable domain in full, completed from reference TRBV28 and TRBJ2-7, reads DVKVTQSSRYLVKRTGEKVFLECVQDMDHENMFWYRQDPGLGLRLIYFSYDVKMKEKGDIPEGYSVSREKKERFSLILESASTNQTSMYLCASRTPGTEGYEQYFGPGTRLTVT.

This clone was observed a few times. CDR3 protein: CASSLTSDSEQYF. In DNA form, the CDR3 reads TGTGCCAGCAGCTTGACAAGTGATAGTGAGCAGTACTTC. The chain has TRBV11-2 and TRBJ2-7; D unresolved. The germline gives CDR1 SGHAT, CDR2 FQNNGV. This CDR3 has 13 amino acids. V gave up 3 bases and J gave up 7 bases, with 13 bases separating them.

The V gene is TRBV30, the J gene TRBJ2-7, with TRBD1 identical over 7 bases. In germline, CDR1 is GTSNPN, CDR2 SVGIG (reference sequence). Losses at the gene ends were 4 bases for V and 4 bases for J; bases not matched to a gene: 10. This CDR3 has 14 residues. This chain's CDR3 is CAWTHLGGTYEQYF. DNA of the CDR3: TGTGCCTGGACCCACCTAGGGGGCACTTACGAGCAGTACTTC.

The chain couples TRBV6-5 to TRBJ1-5; D not certain. The CDR3 runs to 14 residues. V lost 4 bases and J lost 4, with 11 bases in between. Germline V gene lookup returns CDR1 MNHEY and CDR2 SVGAGI. This chain's CDR3 is CASSFPGLNQPQHF. The CDR3 DNA sequence: TGTGCCAGCAGTTTTCCGGGGTTAAATCAGCCCCAGCATTTT.

About this clone: The sample has other DNA sequences that encode this CDR3 too. J is TRBJ1-2 and V is TRBV7-9; 8 bases are a match to TRBD1. The germline CDR1 and CDR2 sequences are SEHNR and FQNEAQ (reference sequence). The CDR3 runs to 14 residues. Trimming at V came to 5 bases and at J to 4 bases, leaving 6 bases not matched to a gene. CDR3 nucleotides: TGTGCCAGCAGCCTCGGACAGGGAGGCTATGGCTACACCTTC. Amino acids: CASSLGQGGYGYTF.

This chain uses TRBV27 with TRBJ1-4; tentatively, D is TRBD1 (5 bases). V gave up 2 bases and J gave up 0 bases, with 10 bases separating them. The CDR3 loop spans 16 amino acids. From germline, CDR1 is MNHEY and CDR2 SMNVEV (reference sequence). In nucleotides, the CDR3 is TGTGCCAGCAGTTTAAACCAGGGCGCAACTAATGAAAAACTGTTTTTT. Translation: CASSLNQGATNEKLFF.

The chain joins TRBV10-1 to TRBJ2-7; D ambiguous. Germline assignment: CDR1 WNHNN and CDR2 SYGVQD (reference sequence). Trimming stripped 2 bases from V and 3 bases from J, with 11 bases between. The CDR3 is 14 residues long. The CDR3 loop is CASSENTMYYEQYF. Here the CDR3 DNA reads TGCGCCAGCAGTGAGAACACGATGTACTACGAGCAGTACTTC.

J is TRBJ2-7 and V is TRBV6-6; unclear D gene. Trimming shortened V by 0 bases and J by 2 bases, and 11 bases separated the two germline ends. CDR1 is MNHNY, CDR2 SVGAGI, per germline (reference sequence). The CDR3 is made up of 15 amino acids. CDR3 protein: CASSYSLAGTYEQYF. The DNA of the CDR3 is TGTGCCAGCAGTTACTCGTTGGCAGGAACCTACGAGCAGTACTTC.

CDR3 coding DNA: TGCGCCAGCAGCCTCGGGACTAGCGGGGGGACACAAGAGACCCAGTACTTC. Translated, it gives CASSLGTSGGTQETQYF. This chain connects TRBV5-1 to TRBJ2-5; 15 nucleotides match TRBD2. CDR1 SGHRS and CDR2 YFSETQ come from the germline V gene. V was clipped by 4 bases and J by 2 bases; unmatched bases: 6. The CDR3 length is 17 residues.

The rearrangement links TRBV30 to TRBJ2-5; D might be TRBD1 (5 bases). The ends were cut back, 2 bases at V and 0 bases at J, with 7 bases in the middle. The germline gives CDR1 GTSNPN, CDR2 SVGIG (reference sequence). The CDR3 is made up of 13 amino acids. The CDR3 region has the DNA TGTGCCTGGAGTTCAGGGTACCAAGAGACCCAGTACTTC. This gives the protein CAWSSGYQETQYF.

V gene TRBV11-2 combines with J gene TRBJ2-1, with 13 nucleotides matching TRBD2. CDR3 size: 18 residues. Looked up from germline, CDR1 is SGHAT and CDR2 is FQNNGV. V shed 2 bases, J shed 5 bases, and the junction held 9 bases outside the gene matches. CDR3 residues: CASSLSTTSGGENNEQFF. The CDR3 nucleotides read TGTGCCAGCAGCTTATCTACTACTAGCGGGGGGGAAAACAATGAGCAGTTCTTC. Using reference TRBV11-2 and TRBJ2-1 for the parts outside the CDR3, the full variable domain is EAGVAQSPRYKIIEKRQSVAFWCNPISGHATLYWYQQILGQGPKLLIQFQNNGVVDDSQLPKDRFSAERLKGVDSTLKIQPAKLEDSAVYLCASSLSTTSGGENNEQFFGPGTRLTVL.

This chain links TRBV5-8 with TRBJ1-1; the match to TRBD1 covers 7 bases. This CDR3 has 15 amino acids. Unmatched junction bases numbered 5, after V lost 3 bases and J lost 0 bases. Germline CDR1 reads SGHTS; CDR2 reads YDEGEE. In DNA, the CDR3 is TGTGCCAGCAGCTCACTGGGACAGTTGAACACTGAAGCTTTCTTT. Its protein product is CASSSLGQLNTEAFF.

The chain uses TRBV5-1 and TRBJ2-1; D is undetermined. The CDR3 is 14 amino acids. Germline-derived CDR1 and CDR2 are SGHRS and YFSETQ. The V end was cut by 0 bases, the J end by 4 bases, with 8 bases between. The CDR3 sequence: CASSLVPGYNEQFF. Written as DNA, the CDR3 is TGCGCCAGCAGCTTGGTCCCAGGATACAATGAGCAGTTCTTC. The variable domain in full, with the rest retrieved from reference TRBV5-1 and TRBJ2-1, is KAGVTQTPRYLIKTRGQQVTLSCSPISGHRSVSWYQQTPGQGLQFLFEYFSETQRNKGNFPGRFSGRQFSNSRSEMNVSTLELGDSALYLCASSLVPGYNEQFFGPGTRLTVL.

There are a few counts of this clone. The J gene is TRBJ2-5, the V gene TRBV27; D is perhaps TRBD2 (7 bases). The CDR3 has 16 residues. V was clipped by 3 bases and J by 2 bases, with 16 bases between them. Per the germline V gene, CDR1 is MNHEY and CDR2 is SMNVEV (reference sequence). CDR3 nucleotide sequence: TGTGCCAGCAGTTTCCAGGGGAGGGGGAGGCAAGAGACCCAGTACTTC. Amino acids: CASSFQGRGRQETQYF.

V and J are TRBV10-3 and TRBJ1-2; 8 bases agree with TRBD1. The J segment lost 5 bases and the V segment lost 5 bases, leaving 10 bases of the junction unmatched. The CDR3 covers 15 residues. Germline CDR1 ENHRY, CDR2 SYGVKD. The CDR3 bases are TGTGCCATCAGTCCACCGGGACAGGAGAGATATGGCTACACCTTC. Translation gives CAISPPGQERYGYTF.

The V gene is TRBV28, the J gene TRBJ2-6; 12 bases line up with TRBD2. The V gene end was trimmed by 7 bases and the J gene end by 2 bases; junction bases not matched to a gene: 6. Germline V gives CDR1 MDHEN, CDR2 SYDVKM. The length of the CDR3 is 17 residues. In DNA, the CDR3 is TGTGCCAGCAAGGAGACTAGCGGGAGTCCTGGGGCCAACGTCCTGACTTTC. Translating it yields CASKETSGSPGANVLTF. Complete variable domain (other parts from reference TRBV28 and TRBJ2-6): DVKVTQSSRYLVKRTGEKVFLECVQDMDHENMFWYRQDPGLGLRLIYFSYDVKMKEKGDIPEGYSVSREKKERFSLILESASTNQTSMYLCASKETSGSPGANVLTFGAGSRLTVL.

The chain recombines TRBV28 with TRBJ2-4; no definite D call. CDR3 length: 15 amino acids. The V gene lost 5 bases and the J gene lost 7 bases, with 18 bases spanning the gap. CDR1 MDHEN and CDR2 SYDVKM come from the germline V gene. CDR3 amino acids: CASSQETPPSNIQYF. CDR3 in DNA: TGTGCCAGCAGTCAAGAGACACCCCCAAGCAACATTCAGTACTTC.

V and J are TRBV10-2 and TRBJ2-7; 12 bases map to TRBD2. The ends lost 2 bases at V and 6 bases at J; junction bases unmatched: 11. The germline gives CDR1 WSHSY, CDR2 SAAADI. This CDR3 is built from 17 residues. The CDR3 nucleotides read TGCGCCAGCAGTGAGGGGAAACTAGCGGGAGGAATGGGCGAGCAGTACTTC. This gives the protein CASSEGKLAGGMGEQYF.

The chain uses TRBV28 and TRBJ1-2; 11 bases match TRBD1. This CDR3 is built from 14 residues. Germline CDR1 MDHEN, CDR2 SYDVKM. V lost 5 bases to trimming and J lost 5 bases; unmatched junction nucleotides: 4. This chain's CDR3 is CASSQGQGVYGYTF. The CDR3 bases are TGTGCCAGCAGTCAGGGACAGGGGGTTTATGGCTACACCTTC.

The rearrangement uses TRBV18 and TRBJ2-4; 10 bases are shared with TRBD1. Per the germline V gene, CDR1 is KGHSH and CDR2 is LQKENI. The CDR3 has 14 residues. The trim removed 4 bases at V and 5 bases at J, leaving 2 bases unmatched. The CDR3 DNA follows: TGTGCCAGCTCACTAGGGACAGGGGAAAACATTCAGTACTTC. Translation: CASSLGTGENIQYF. The full variable domain, its missing parts supplied by reference TRBV18 and TRBJ2-4, is NAGVMQNPRHLVRRRGQEARLRCSPMKGHSHVYWYRQLPEEGLKFMVYLQKENIIDESGMPKERFSAEFPKEGPSILRIQQVVRGDSAAYFCASSLGTGENIQYFGAGTRLSVL.

The chain joins TRBV18 to TRBJ2-7; 9 bases are a match to TRBD1. Germline values: CDR1 KGHSH, CDR2 LQKENI. The trim removed 5 bases at V and 6 bases at J, leaving 8 bases unmatched. The CDR3 runs 14 residues. The CDR3 coding sequence is TGTGCCAGCTCATCCGGGACAGGGTCTGGCGAGCAGTACTTC. Its protein product is CASSSGTGSGEQYF. Full variable domain (outside the CDR3, taken from reference TRBV18 and TRBJ2-7): NAGVMQNPRHLVRRRGQEARLRCSPMKGHSHVYWYRQLPEEGLKFMVYLQKENIIDESGMPKERFSAEFPKEGPSILRIQQVVRGDSAAYFCASSSGTGSGEQYFGPGTRLTVT.

The rearrangement links TRBV28 to TRBJ1-1; 11 nucleotides line up with TRBD1. CDR1 and CDR2 from the germline V gene are MDHEN and SYDVKM. V lost 11 bases, J lost 6 bases, and 8 bases stayed unmatched. This CDR3 region has 13 residues. This chain's CDR3 is CALGTGGKAEAFF. The DNA for the CDR3 is TGTGCCCTTGGGACAGGGGGTAAGGCTGAAGCTTTCTTT.